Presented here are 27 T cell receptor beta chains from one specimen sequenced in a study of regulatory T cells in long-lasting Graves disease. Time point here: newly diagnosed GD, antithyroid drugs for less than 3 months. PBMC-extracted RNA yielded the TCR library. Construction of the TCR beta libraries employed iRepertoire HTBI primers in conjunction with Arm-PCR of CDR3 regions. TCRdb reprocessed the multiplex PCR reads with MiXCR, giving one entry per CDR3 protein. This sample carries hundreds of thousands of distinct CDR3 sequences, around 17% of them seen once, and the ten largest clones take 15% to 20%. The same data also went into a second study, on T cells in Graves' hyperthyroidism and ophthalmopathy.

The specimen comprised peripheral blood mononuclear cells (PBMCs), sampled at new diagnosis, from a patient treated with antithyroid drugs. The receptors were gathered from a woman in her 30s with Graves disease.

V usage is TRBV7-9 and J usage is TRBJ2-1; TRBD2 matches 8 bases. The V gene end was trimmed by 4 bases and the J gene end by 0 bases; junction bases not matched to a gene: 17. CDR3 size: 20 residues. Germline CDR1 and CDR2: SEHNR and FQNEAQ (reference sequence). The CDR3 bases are TGTGCCAGCAGCTCCATAACAGGACGAGCGGGAGTAATCTCCTACAATGAGCAGTTCTTC. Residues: CASSSITGRAGVISYNEQFF. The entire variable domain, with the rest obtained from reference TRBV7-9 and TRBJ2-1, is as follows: DTGVSQNPRHKITKRGQNVTFRCDPISEHNRLYWYRQTLGQGPEFLTYFQNEAQLEKSRLLSDRFSAERPKGSFSTLEIQRTEQGDSAMYLCASSSITGRAGVISYNEQFFGPGTRLTVL.

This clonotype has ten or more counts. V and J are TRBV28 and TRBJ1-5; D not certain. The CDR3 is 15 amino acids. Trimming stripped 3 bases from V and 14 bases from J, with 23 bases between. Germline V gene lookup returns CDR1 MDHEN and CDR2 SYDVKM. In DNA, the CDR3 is TGTGCCAGCAGTTTCTCGACCGGGATCGCGATTCGGGAGCATTTT. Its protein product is CASSFSTGIAIREHF.

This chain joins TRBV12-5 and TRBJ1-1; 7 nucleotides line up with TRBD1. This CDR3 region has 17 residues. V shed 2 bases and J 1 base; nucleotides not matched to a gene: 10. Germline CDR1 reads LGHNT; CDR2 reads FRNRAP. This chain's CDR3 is CASGLRPWTGPNTEAFF. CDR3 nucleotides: TGTGCTAGTGGTTTGAGACCCTGGACAGGACCGAACACTGAAGCTTTCTTT.

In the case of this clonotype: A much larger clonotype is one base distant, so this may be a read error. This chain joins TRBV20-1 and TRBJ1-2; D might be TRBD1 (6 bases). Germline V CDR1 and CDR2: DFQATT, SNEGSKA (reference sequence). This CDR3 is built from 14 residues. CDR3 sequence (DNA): TGCAGTGCTAGGGGTCCGGGGGCTAACCATGGCTACACCTTC. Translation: CSARGPGANHGYTF.

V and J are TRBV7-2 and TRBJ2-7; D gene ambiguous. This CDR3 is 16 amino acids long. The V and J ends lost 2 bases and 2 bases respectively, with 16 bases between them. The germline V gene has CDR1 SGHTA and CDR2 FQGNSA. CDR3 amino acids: CASSLKTVDLTYEQYF. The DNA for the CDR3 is TGTGCCAGCAGCTTAAAAACAGTAGATCTAACCTACGAGCAGTACTTC.

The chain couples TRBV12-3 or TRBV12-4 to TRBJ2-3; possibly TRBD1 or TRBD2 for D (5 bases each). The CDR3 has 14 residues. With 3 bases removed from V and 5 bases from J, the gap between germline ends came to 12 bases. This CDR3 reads CASSFGGRGDTQYF. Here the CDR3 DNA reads TGTGCCAGCAGTTTTGGGGGAAGGGGAGATACGCAGTATTTT.

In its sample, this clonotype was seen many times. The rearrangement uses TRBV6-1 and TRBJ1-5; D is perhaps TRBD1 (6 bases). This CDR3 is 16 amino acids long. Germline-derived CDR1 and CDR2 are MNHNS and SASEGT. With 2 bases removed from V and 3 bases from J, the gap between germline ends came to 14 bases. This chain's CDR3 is CASSERGEGLNQPQHF. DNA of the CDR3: TGTGCCAGCAGTGAAAGGGGGGAAGGCCTCAATCAGCCCCAGCATTTT.

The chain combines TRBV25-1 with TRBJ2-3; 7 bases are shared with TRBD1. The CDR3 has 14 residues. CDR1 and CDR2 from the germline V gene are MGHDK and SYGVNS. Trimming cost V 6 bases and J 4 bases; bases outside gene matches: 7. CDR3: CASSNQGVADTQYF. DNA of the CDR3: TGTGCCAGCAGCAATCAGGGGGTCGCAGATACGCAGTATTTT.

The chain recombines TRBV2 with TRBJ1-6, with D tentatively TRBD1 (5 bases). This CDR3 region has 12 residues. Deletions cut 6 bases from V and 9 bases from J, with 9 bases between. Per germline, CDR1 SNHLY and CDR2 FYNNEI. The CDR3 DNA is TGTGCCAGCAGACAGGTCGGTTCACCCCTCCACTTT. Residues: CASRQVGSPLHF.

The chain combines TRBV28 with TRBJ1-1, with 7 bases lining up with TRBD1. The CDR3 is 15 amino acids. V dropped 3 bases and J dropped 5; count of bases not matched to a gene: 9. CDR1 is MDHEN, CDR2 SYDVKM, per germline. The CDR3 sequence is CASSFLGAGGTEAFF. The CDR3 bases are TGTGCCAGCAGTTTCCTTGGGGCAGGGGGAACTGAAGCTTTCTTT.

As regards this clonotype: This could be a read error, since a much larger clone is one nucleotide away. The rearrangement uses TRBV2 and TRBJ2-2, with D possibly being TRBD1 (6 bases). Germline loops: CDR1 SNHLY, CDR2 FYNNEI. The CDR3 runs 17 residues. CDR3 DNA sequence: TGTGCCAGCAGCTCCGCCAGGGGACAAATGTTGACCGGGGAGCTGTCTTTT. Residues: CASSSARGQMLTGELSF.

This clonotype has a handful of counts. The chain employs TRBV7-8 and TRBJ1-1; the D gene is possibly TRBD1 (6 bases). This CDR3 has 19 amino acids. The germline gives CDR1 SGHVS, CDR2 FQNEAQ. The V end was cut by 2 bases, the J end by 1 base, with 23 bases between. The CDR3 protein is CASSLRGRPGGAANTEAFF. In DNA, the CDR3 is TGTGCCAGCAGCTTAAGGGGCCGGCCGGGGGGCGCAGCGAACACTGAAGCTTTCTTT.

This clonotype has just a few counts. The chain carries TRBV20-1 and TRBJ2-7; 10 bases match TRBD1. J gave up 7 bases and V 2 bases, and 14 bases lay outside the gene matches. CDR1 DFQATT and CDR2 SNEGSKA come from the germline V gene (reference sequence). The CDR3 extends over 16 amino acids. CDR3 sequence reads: CSARIPFGQGGHEQYF. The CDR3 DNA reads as TGCAGTGCTAGAATACCGTTCGGACAGGGGGGCCATGAGCAGTACTTC.

CDR3 in amino acids: CASSIYRVAEQFF. As DNA, the CDR3 is TGTGCCAGCAGTATTTACAGGGTAGCTGAGCAGTTCTTC. The chain joins TRBV27 to TRBJ2-1, with D possibly TRBD1 on 6 matching bases. The CDR3 has 13 amino acids. Looked up from germline, CDR1 is MNHEY and CDR2 is SMNVEV (reference sequence). Trimming left V 5 bases short and J 9 bases short, with 14 bases between.

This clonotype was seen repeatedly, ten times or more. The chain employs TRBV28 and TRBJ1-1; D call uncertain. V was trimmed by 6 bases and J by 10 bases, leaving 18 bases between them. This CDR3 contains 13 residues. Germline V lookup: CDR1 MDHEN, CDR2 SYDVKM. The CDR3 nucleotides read TGTGCCAGCAGGGTGACGATATCCTCCGGAGCTTTCTTT. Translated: CASRVTISSGAFF.

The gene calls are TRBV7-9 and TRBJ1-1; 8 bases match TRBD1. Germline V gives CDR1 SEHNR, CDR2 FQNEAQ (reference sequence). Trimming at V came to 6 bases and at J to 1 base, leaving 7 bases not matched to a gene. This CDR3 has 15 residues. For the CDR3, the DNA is TGTGCCAGCAGTTTCCCCGGGACAGGGAACACTGAAGCTTTCTTT. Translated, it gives CASSFPGTGNTEAFF.

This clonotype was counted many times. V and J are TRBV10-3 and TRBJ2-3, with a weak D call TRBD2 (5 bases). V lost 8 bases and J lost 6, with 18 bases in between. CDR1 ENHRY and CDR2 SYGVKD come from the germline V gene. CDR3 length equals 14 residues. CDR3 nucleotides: TGTGCCATCTTTTCCGGGGAAAAAGGGGATACGCAGTATTTT. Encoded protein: CAIFSGEKGDTQYF.

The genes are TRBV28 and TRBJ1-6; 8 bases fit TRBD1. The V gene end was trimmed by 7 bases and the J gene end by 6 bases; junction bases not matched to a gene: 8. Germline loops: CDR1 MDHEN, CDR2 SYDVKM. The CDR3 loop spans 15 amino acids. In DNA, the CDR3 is TGTGCCAGCAAACGACAGGGGATATCTAATTCACCCCTCCACTTT. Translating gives CASKRQGISNSPLHF. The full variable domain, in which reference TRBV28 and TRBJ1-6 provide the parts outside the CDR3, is DVKVTQSSRYLVKRTGEKVFLECVQDMDHENMFWYRQDPGLGLRLIYFSYDVKMKEKGDIPEGYSVSREKKERFSLILESASTNQTSMYLCASKRQGISNSPLHFGNGTRLTVT.

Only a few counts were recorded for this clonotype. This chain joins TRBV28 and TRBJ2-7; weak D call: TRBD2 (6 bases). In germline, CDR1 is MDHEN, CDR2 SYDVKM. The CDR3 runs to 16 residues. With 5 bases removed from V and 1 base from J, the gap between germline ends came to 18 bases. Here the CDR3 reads CASSGPGDAVSYEQYF. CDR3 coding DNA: TGTGCCAGCAGTGGACCGGGGGATGCCGTATCCTACGAGCAGTACTTC.

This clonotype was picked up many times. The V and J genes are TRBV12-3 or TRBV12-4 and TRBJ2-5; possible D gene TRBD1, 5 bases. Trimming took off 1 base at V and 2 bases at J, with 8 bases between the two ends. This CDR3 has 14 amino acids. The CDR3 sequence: CASSLGTLQETQYF. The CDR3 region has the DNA TGTGCCAGCAGTTTAGGGACACTGCAAGAGACCCAGTACTTC.

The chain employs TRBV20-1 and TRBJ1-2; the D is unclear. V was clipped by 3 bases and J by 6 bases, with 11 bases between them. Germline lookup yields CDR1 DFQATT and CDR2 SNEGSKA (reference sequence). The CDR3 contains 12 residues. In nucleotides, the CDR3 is TGCAGTGCTAGGGTTCGGGGAGATGGCTACACCTTC. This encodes CSARVRGDGYTF.

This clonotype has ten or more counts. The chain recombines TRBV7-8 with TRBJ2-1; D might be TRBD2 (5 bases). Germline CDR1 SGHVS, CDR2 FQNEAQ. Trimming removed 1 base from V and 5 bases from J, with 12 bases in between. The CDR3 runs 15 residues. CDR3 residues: CASSLGLATNNEQFF. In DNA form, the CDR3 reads TGTGCCAGCAGCTTAGGCCTAGCCACGAACAATGAGCAGTTCTTC.

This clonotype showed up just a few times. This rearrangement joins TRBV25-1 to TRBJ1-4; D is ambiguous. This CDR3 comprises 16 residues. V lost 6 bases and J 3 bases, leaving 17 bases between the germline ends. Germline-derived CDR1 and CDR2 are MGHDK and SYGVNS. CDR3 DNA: TGTGCCAGCAGCCCATCCTACGGACGGGCTAATGAAAAACTGTTTTTT. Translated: CASSPSYGRANEKLFF.

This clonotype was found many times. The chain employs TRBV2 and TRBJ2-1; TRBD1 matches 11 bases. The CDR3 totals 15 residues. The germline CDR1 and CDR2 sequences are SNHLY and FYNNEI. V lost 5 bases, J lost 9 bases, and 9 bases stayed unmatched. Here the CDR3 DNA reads TGTGCCAGCAGTAAAAGTCCGGGACAGGGGGGTGAGCAGTTCTTC. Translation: CASSKSPGQGGEQFF.

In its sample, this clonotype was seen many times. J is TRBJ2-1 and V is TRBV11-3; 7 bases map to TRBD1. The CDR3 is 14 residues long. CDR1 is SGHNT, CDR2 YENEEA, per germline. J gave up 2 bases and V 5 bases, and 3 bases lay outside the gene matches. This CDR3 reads CASSQGQAYNEQFF. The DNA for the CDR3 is TGTGCCAGCAGCCAAGGACAGGCCTACAATGAGCAGTTCTTC.

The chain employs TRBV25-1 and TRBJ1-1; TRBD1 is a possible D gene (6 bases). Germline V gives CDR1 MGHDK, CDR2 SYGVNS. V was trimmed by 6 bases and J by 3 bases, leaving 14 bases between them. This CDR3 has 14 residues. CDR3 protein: CASSYGGHDTEAFF. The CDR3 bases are TGTGCCAGCAGCTACGGGGGACATGACACTGAAGCTTTCTTT.

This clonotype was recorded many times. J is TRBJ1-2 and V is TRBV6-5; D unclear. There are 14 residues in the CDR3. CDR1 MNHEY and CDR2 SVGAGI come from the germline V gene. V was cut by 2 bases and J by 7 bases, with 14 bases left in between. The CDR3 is CASSYRRPGSGYTF. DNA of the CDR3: TGTGCCAGCAGTTACCGAAGACCTGGGAGTGGCTACACCTTC.